The next 5 T cell receptor beta chains were all read from a single sample in a study of T cells in Graves' hyperthyroidism and ophthalmopathy. RNA transcripts provided the source from which TCR beta CDR3 regions were amplified. The HTBI primer set was used in a first-round RT-PCR of the TCR CDR3. In TCRdb, the multiplex PCR reads were re-called with MiXCR into one record per CDR3 protein. This table holds about 360,000 distinct CDR3 sequences, 15% to 20% found once. The sequencing input was blood. These receptors were taken from a woman between 18 and 29 years old with Graves' hyperthyroidism.

The chain has TRBV12-3 or TRBV12-4 and TRBJ2-7; D is undetermined. Trimming cost V 5 bases and J 5 bases, with 10 bases left between them. The CDR3 contains 12 residues. The CDR3 spells CASSLGINEQYF. The CDR3 bases are TGTGCCAGCAGTCTAGGTATAAACGAGCAGTACTTC.

V is TRBV6-2 or TRBV6-3 and J is TRBJ1-5; D is possibly TRBD1 (6 bases). Germline-derived CDR1 and CDR2 are MNHEY and SVGEGT. Trimming shortened V by 0 bases and J by 6 bases, and 15 bases separated the two germline ends. The CDR3 is 16 amino acids. Here the CDR3 reads CASSYSWGKGVQPQHF. CDR3 DNA sequence: TGTGCCAGCAGTTACTCGTGGGGGAAGGGGGTTCAGCCCCAGCATTTT.

The table lists this clonotype with many counts. This rearrangement joins TRBV3-1 to TRBJ1-1; D ambiguous. The length of the CDR3 is 13 residues. Per germline, CDR1 LGHDT and CDR2 YNNKEL (reference sequence). Trimming stripped 4 bases from V and 7 bases from J, with 13 bases between. CDR3: CASSRAVRVEAFF. DNA of the CDR3: TGTGCCAGCAGCCGCGCGGTGCGGGTTGAAGCTTTCTTT. The variable domain in full, with the rest retrieved from reference TRBV3-1 and TRBJ1-1, is DTAVSQTPKYLVTQMGNDKSIKCEQNLGHDTMYWYKQDSKKFLKIMFSYNNKELIINETVPNRFSPKSPDKAHLNLHINSLELGDSAVYFCASSRAVRVEAFFGQGTRLTVV.

This clonotype was detected ten times or more. The chain employs TRBV6-1 and TRBJ2-7, with a weak D call TRBD1 (6 bases). The length of the CDR3 is 15 residues. V lost 3 bases, J lost 1 base, and 13 bases lay in between. Germline loops: CDR1 MNHNS, CDR2 SASEGT. The CDR3, as DNA: TGTGCCAGCAGTGACGTACAGGGTGCGTCCTACGAGCAGTACTTC. Its protein is CASSDVQGASYEQYF.

A single count supports this clonotype. The J gene is TRBJ2-2, the V gene TRBV6-1; TRBD2 aligns across 9 bases. The CDR3 has 14 amino acids. J lost 12 bases, V lost 2 bases, and 7 bases had no gene match. In germline, CDR1 is MNHNS, CDR2 SASEGT. CDR3 in amino acids: CASSELAGRAKLFF. The CDR3, as DNA: TGTGCCAGCAGTGAACTAGCGGGGCGGGCGAAGCTGTTTTTT.